A selection of T cell receptor beta chains follows, all from one sample in a study of cytomegalovirus exposure and HLA in healthy donors. Data came from immunoSEQ multiplex PCR; TCRdb stores just in-frame clones and leaves some out. The sample contains over 150,000 clones, roughly 73% of which appear only once. Sequencing was performed on PBMCs. The source of these receptors is a male donor in good health and CMV-seronegative. Each CDR3 is given with its conserved first and last residue. The D gene is left open where the match is weak. Size is omitted from some rows. Given values are once, few, many or a class for expanded clones.

D gene | clone size | J gene | V gene | CDR3 DNA | CDR3 protein
TRBD2 | NA | TRBJ2-3 | TRBV6-6 | TGTGCCAGCAGGGGACTAGCGGGCCTCACAGATACGCAGTATTTT | CASRGLAGLTDTQYF
NA | few | TRBJ2-7 | TRBV4-3 | TGCGCCAGCAGCCAAGGTGTCGGCTACGAGCAGTACTTC | CASSQGVGYEQYF
NA | NA | TRBJ1-5 | TRBV7-2 | TGTGCCAGCAGCCCAGACGGGGGGGCGAGCAATCAGCCCCAGCATTTT | CASSPDGGASNQPQHF
TRBD2 | few | TRBJ2-7 | TRBV10-3 | TGTGCCATCTCACCCGGCGGGGCTAGCGGGAAGTACGAGCAGTACTTC | CAISPGGASGKYEQYF
NA | NA | TRBJ1-1 | TRBV2 | TGTGCCAGCAGCCTATCCATACACACTGAAGCTTTCTTT | CASSLSIHTEAFF
NA | NA | TRBJ1-3 | TRBV4-1 | TGCGCCAGCAGCCAAGATCTCCAGGGTGGTCTTAACACCATATATTTT | CASSQDLQGGLNTIYF
NA | NA | TRBJ2-1 | TRBV25-1 | TGTGCCAGCAGTGAATTCAGCCACAGCCCCTACAATGAGCAGTTCTTC | CASSEFSHSPYNEQFF
NA | NA | TRBJ1-5 | TRBV7-9 | TGTGCCAGCAGCTCGGCCGGGACTAACGAGGGGCCCCAGCATTTT | CASSSAGTNEGPQHF
NA | once | TRBJ1-5 | TRBV19 | TGTGCCAGTGCCTGGACAGCTAGCCAGCCCCAGCATTTT | CASAWTASQPQHF
TRBD2 | NA | TRBJ2-5 | TRBV2 | TGTGCCGGCGGGGGTCGGGAGACCCAGTACTTC | CAGGGRETQYF
TRBD2 | NA | TRBJ2-1 | TRBV5-1 | TGCGCCAGCAGCTTTAGCGGGGGCGCCTACAATGAGCAGTTCTTC | CASSFSGGAYNEQFF
TRBD2 | NA | TRBJ2-3 | TRBV5-1 | TGCGCCAGCAGATCTAGCGGGGGCACAGATACGCAGTATTTT | CASRSSGGTDTQYF
TRBD1 | NA | TRBJ1-2 | TRBV9 | TGTGCCAGCAGCGCGCCGGGACAGGGGTGGAGTGGCTACACCTTC | CASSAPGQGWSGYTF
NA | NA | TRBJ2-1 | TRBV7-9 | TGTGCCAGCATGGGGAGGCGGCAGTTCTTC | CASMGRRQFF
NA | NA | TRBJ2-2 | TRBV5-1 | TGCGCCAGCAGTGGCCAGGGGTACGACACCGGGGAGCTGTTTTTT | CASSGQGYDTGELFF
NA | NA | TRBJ2-7 | TRBV4-1 | TGCGCCAGCAGCCCTGGGGGCTACTCCTCCTACGAGCAGTACTTC | CASSPGGYSSYEQYF
TRBD1 | NA | TRBJ2-1 | TRBV9 | TGTGCCAGCAGCGTGGGACAGGGCTACAATGAGCAGTTCTTC | CASSVGQGYNEQFF
TRBD2 | once | TRBJ2-1 | TRBV4-1 | TGCGCCAGCAGCCAAGGACTAGCGGGCTCCTACAATGAGCAGTTCTTC | CASSQGLAGSYNEQFF
NA | few | TRBJ2-3 | TRBV7-9 | TGTGCCAGCAGCTGGGAGGGGGCAGATACGCAGTATTTT | CASSWEGADTQYF
TRBD2 | NA | TRBJ2-4 | TRBV28 | TGTGCCAGCAGTAAGCGGGATCTGAACATTCAGTACTTC | CASSKRDLNIQYF
NA | NA | TRBJ1-6 | TRBV28 | TGTGCCAGCAGTTTAAGACAGTATAATTCACCCCTCCACTTT | CASSLRQYNSPLHF
TRBD2 | NA | TRBJ2-7 | TRBV7-9 | TGTTCCAGCAGTTGGACTAGCGAGGGGGAGCAGTACTTC | CSSSWTSEGEQYF
TRBD2 | NA | TRBJ2-2 | TRBV5-8 | TGTGCCAGCAGCCTGTGGGGAGGGGAGGACACCGGGGAGCTGTTTTTT | CASSLWGGEDTGELFF
TRBD2 | NA | TRBJ2-1 | TRBV10-3 | TGTGCCACGGGACTAGCGGGAGCCAATGAGCAGTTCTTC | CATGLAGANEQFF
NA | NA | TRBJ1-3 | TRBV7-2 | TGTGCCAGCAGCTTGGTACACTCTGGAAACACCATATATTTT | CASSLVHSGNTIYF
NA | NA | TRBJ2-7 | TRBV5-1 | TGCGCCAGCAGCCAGGGACTGAGGGAGCAGTACTTC | CASSQGLREQYF
TRBD2 | NA | TRBJ2-5 | TRBV5-1 | TGCGCCAGCAGCTTGGCGGGGGGAACGGAGACCCAGTACTTC | CASSLAGGTETQYF
NA | NA | TRBJ2-7 | TRBV4-3 | TGCGCCAGCAGCCAAGAACAGGGCAACGAGCAGTACTTC | CASSQEQGNEQYF
NA | NA | TRBJ1-2 | TRBV18 | TGTGCCAGCTCGGGTCAGGGTACCTATGGCTACACCTTC | CASSGQGTYGYTF
NA | NA | TRBJ2-7 | TRBV6-6 | TGTGCCAGCAGAACCGGCGGCTACGAGCAGTACTTC | CASRTGGYEQYF
TRBD1 | NA | TRBJ1-3 | TRBV5-1 | TGCGCCAGCAGCTGGACAGGGAGCGGAAACACCATATATTTT | CASSWTGSGNTIYF
NA | NA | TRBJ2-1 | TRBV6-5 | TGTGCCAGCAGTTACTCTGGACTACCAGAAGAGCAGTTCTTC | CASSYSGLPEEQFF
NA | NA | TRBJ2-5 | TRBV25-1 | TGTGCCATGAGGGGGGGGGCTGGGGAGACCCAGTACTTC | CAMRGGAGETQYF
TRBD1 | once | TRBJ1-1 | TRBV11-2 | TGTGCCAGCAGCTTAAATAGACAGGGAGGTTCGGGGTTCAACACTGAAGCTTTCTTT | CASSLNRQGGSGFNTEAFF
TRBD2 | few | TRBJ2-1 | TRBV4-1 | TGCGCCAGCAGCCAGGGACTAGATTTTAGGGAGCAGTTCTTC | CASSQGLDFREQFF
TRBD2 | once | TRBJ2-3 | TRBV5-1 | TGCGCCAGCAGCCCCCCTAAGACTAGCGGTCTAGATACGCAGTATTTT | CASSPPKTSGLDTQYF
NA | NA | TRBJ2-5 | TRBV30 | TGTGCCTGGAGTGTATTGGCGGGACGTCCGGAGACCCAGTACTTC | CAWSVLAGRPETQYF
TRBD1 | NA | TRBJ1-5 | TRBV5-1 | TGCGCCAGCAGCCCCGGACAGGCCAATCAGCCCCAGCATTTT | CASSPGQANQPQHF
TRBD1 | few | TRBJ1-1 | TRBV29-1 | TGCAGCGTTGGGGACAGGGCGAACACTGAAGCTTTCTTT | CSVGDRANTEAFF
NA | once | TRBJ2-5 | TRBV25-1 | TGTGCCAGCCAATCTCGACAGAGAGAGGCCCAGTACTTC | CASQSRQREAQYF
NA | NA | TRBJ2-1 | TRBV7-7 | TGTGCCAGCAGCTTATCCCCAATCAGCTACAATGAGCAGTTCTTC | CASSLSPISYNEQFF
NA | NA | TRBJ1-2 | TRBV29-1 | TGCAGCGTTGGGTCCAGGGTTTCAAACTATGGCTACACCTTC | CSVGSRVSNYGYTF
TRBD2 | NA | TRBJ2-1 | TRBV27 | TGTGCCAGCAGTTTAGCTAGCGGGAGTTGGGACAATGAGCAGTTCTTC | CASSLASGSWDNEQFF
NA | NA | TRBJ2-3 | TRBV4-1 | TGCGCCAGCAGCCAAACTACTGAGATCGAACCGCCGGCGGATACGCAGTATTTT | CASSQTTEIEPPADTQYF
TRBD1 | NA | TRBJ2-7 | TRBV18 | TGTGCCAGCTCATCCCGGGACAGGGGCGCTTACGAGCAGTACTTC | CASSSRDRGAYEQYF
NA | NA | TRBJ1-1 | TRBV7-2 | TGTGCCAGCAGCCCGGGACAAATGAAGAACACTGAAGCTTTCTTT | CASSPGQMKNTEAFF
NA | NA | TRBJ1-1 | TRBV5-1 | TGCGCCAGCAGCTTGGATAGGAGCCCTGAAGCTTTCTTT | CASSLDRSPEAFF
TRBD2 | NA | TRBJ2-7 | TRBV28 | TGTGCCAGCAGCCGACTAGCGGGGACCTCCTACGAGCAGTACTTC | CASSRLAGTSYEQYF
NA | once | TRBJ1-4 | TRBV9 | TGTGCCAGCAGCCGGGGGTCAGCTAATGAAAAACTGTTTTTT | CASSRGSANEKLFF
TRBD1 | NA | TRBJ2-3 | TRBV6-1 | TGTGCCAGCAGTTCTCCGGGACAGCGCACAGATACGCAGTATTTT | CASSSPGQRTDTQYF
NA | NA | TRBJ1-5 | TRBV28 | TGTGCCAGCAGTGGAGGGGGGGGACAGCCCCAGCATTTT | CASSGGGGQPQHF
NA | NA | TRBJ1-2 | TRBV7-2 | TGTGCCAGCAGCTTAGATAAGGCGGACTTGGGCTACACCTTC | CASSLDKADLGYTF
NA | NA | TRBJ2-3 | TRBV5-5 | TGTGCCAGCAGCTCCTATAGCACAGATACGCAGTATTTT | CASSSYSTDTQYF
TRBD1 | NA | TRBJ1-6 | TRBV10-3 | TGTGCCATCAGTGAGCTACAGGGGGGTTCACCCCTCCACTTT | CAISELQGGSPLHF
TRBD1 | NA | TRBJ2-3 | TRBV2 | TGTGCCAGGACGGGACAGACAGGCACAGATACGCAGTATTTT | CARTGQTGTDTQYF
NA | few | TRBJ2-3 | TRBV7-2 | TGTGCCAGCAGCTTAGGGGGCACGCAGTATTTT | CASSLGGTQYF
NA | NA | TRBJ2-7 | TRBV18 | TGTGCCAGCTCACCTAGTGAGCTCCTAGTTAGCTACGAGCAGTACTTC | CASSPSELLVSYEQYF